These 14 T cell receptor beta chains share one sample of origin, sequenced in a study of blood T cell repertoires in COVID-19 (dated by TCRdb to about 2020). Library prep was done by the immunoSEQ multiplex PCR assay. This immuneACCESS table, as held by TCRdb, lists in-frame sequences with V and J called but not all clones. Of the missing ones, under half trace to an unresolved V gene in checked studies; the others have no known cause. For this sample the table gives around 240,000 clones, of which about 80% were detected only once. Under 2% of the sample belongs to the ten largest clones. The sequencing sample was made of peripheral blood. These TCRs come from a woman aged 80 or over with acute or convalescent COVID-19.

This clone has just a few counts. The J gene is TRBJ1-2, the V gene TRBV2, with 7 bases matching TRBD1. The junction had 3 bases not matched to a gene; V was cut back by 6 bases and J by 2 bases. The CDR3 runs 13 residues. Germline V gene sequence: CDR1 SNHLY, CDR2 FYNNEI. The CDR3 region is CASRETGNYGYTF. CDR3 bases: TGTGCCAGCAGGGAGACAGGGAACTATGGCTACACCTTC.

The genes are TRBV7-2 and TRBJ1-6, with D possibly TRBD1 on 5 matching bases. This CDR3 has 14 residues. Trimming shortened V by 8 bases and J by 6 bases, and 14 bases separated the two germline ends. In germline, CDR1 is SGHTA, CDR2 FQGNSA. Written as DNA, the CDR3 is TGTGCCAGCCGAGGGGAGGGAGGTAATTCACCCCTCCACTTT. It encodes CASRGEGGNSPLHF.

The chain uses TRBV5-1 and TRBJ2-2; possibly TRBD2 for D (6 bases). The CDR3 runs to 15 residues. Germline lookup yields CDR1 SGHRS and CDR2 YFSETQ. Trimming shortened V by 0 bases and J by 4 bases, and 10 bases separated the two germline ends. The CDR3 DNA is TGCGCCAGCAGCTTGGAGGAGGGTATCACCGGGGAGCTGTTTTTT. Its protein is CASSLEEGITGELFF.

Turning to this clone: One end of the junction varies from germline; a read error may be responsible. The rearrangement links TRBV7-2 to TRBJ1-6; 10 positions agree with TRBD1. Germline CDR1 is SGHTA and CDR2 is FQGNSA. This CDR3 has 17 amino acids. The CDR3 bases are TGTGCCAGCAGCTTATATGCAGGGACAGGGGCAACTTCACCCCTCTACTTT. Its translation is CASSLYAGTGATSPLYF.

This clone showed up just once. This rearrangement joins TRBV9 to TRBJ2-5; 8 positions agree with TRBD2. The junction had 5 bases not matched to a gene; V was cut back by 0 bases and J by 1 base. The V gene's germline CDR1 is SGDLS and CDR2 YYNGEE. This CDR3 is 16 amino acids long. The CDR3 reads CASSVAWAGGQETQYF. The CDR3 DNA sequence: TGTGCCAGCAGCGTAGCTTGGGCGGGGGGCCAAGAGACCCAGTACTTC.

The chain joins TRBV29-1 to TRBJ2-1; 9 bases line up with TRBD2. The V and J ends lost 0 bases and 8 bases, in that order; junction bases with no gene match: 11. This CDR3 contains 16 residues. Germline V gene data show CDR1 as SQVTM and CDR2 as ANQGSEA. The CDR3 DNA is TGCAGCGTTGAAGATCTTTTTAGCGGGAGTAGGTATGAGCAGTTCTTC. It specifies CSVEDLFSGSRYEQFF.

This chain uses TRBV10-3 with TRBJ1-2, with TRBD1 as a possible D gene (5 bases). V lost 2 bases to trimming and J lost 7 bases, with 8 bases between them. This CDR3 has 12 amino acids. In germline, CDR1 is ENHRY, CDR2 SYGVKD. The CDR3 loop reads CAISETQGGYTF. In nucleotides, the CDR3 is TGTGCCATCAGTGAGACCCAGGGTGGCTACACCTTC.

The chain uses TRBV5-5 and TRBJ2-5; tentative D call: TRBD1 (6 bases). Trimming removed 0 bases from V and 4 bases from J, with 16 bases in between. The CDR3 runs 16 residues. The germline gives CDR1 SGHKS, CDR2 YYEKEE (reference sequence). The DNA for the CDR3 is TGTGCCAGCAGCTTGGTCTCACAGGGCACGGGAGAGACCCAGTACTTC. It codes for CASSLVSQGTGETQYF.

The chain uses TRBV7-6 and TRBJ2-2; possibly TRBD1 for D (6 bases). CDR3 size: 15 residues. Looked up from germline, CDR1 is SGHVS and CDR2 is FNYEAQ. The V and J ends lost 2 bases and 6 bases respectively, with 13 bases between them. CDR3 nucleotides: TGTGCCAGCAGCTTACGGACAGATCCCTCCGGGGAGCTGTTTTTT. Translating gives CASSLRTDPSGELFF.

V is TRBV6-2 or TRBV6-3 and J is TRBJ2-2; 7 bases match TRBD1. The CDR3 consists of 14 residues. Germline V lookup: CDR1 MNHEY, CDR2 SVGEGT. After removal of 6 bases from V and 7 bases from J, the junction contained 8 bases not matched to a gene. The CDR3: CASSPSTGFGELFF. Written as DNA, the CDR3 is TGTGCCAGCAGCCCGTCGACAGGGTTCGGGGAGCTGTTTTTT.

As to this clone: The sample holds other DNA sequences that translate to the same CDR3. V and J are TRBV5-4 and TRBJ2-3, with 7 bases that match TRBD2. Germline CDR1 is SGHNT and CDR2 is YYREEE (reference sequence). The CDR3 is made up of 14 amino acids. Germline trimming cut 0 bases from V and 4 bases from J; bases unmatched to any gene: 2. The CDR3: CASSLGGGADTQYF. CDR3 nucleotides: TGTGCCAGCAGCTTGGGTGGGGGGGCAGATACGCAGTATTTT.

The rearrangement uses TRBV27 and TRBJ1-5; D uncertain. Trimming took 11 bases from V and 4 from J, leaving 21 bases between them. Germline V lookup: CDR1 MNHEY, CDR2 SMNVEV (reference sequence). The CDR3 has 15 residues. CDR3 residues: CASSWRTTANQPQHF. CDR3 sequence (DNA): TGTGCCTCTAGTTGGAGGACCACAGCTAATCAGCCCCAGCATTTT.

The V call is TRBV5-1, the J call TRBJ1-1; 7 bases fit TRBD1. Germline-derived CDR1 and CDR2 are SGHRS and YFSETQ. This CDR3 has 13 amino acids. V was pared by 7 bases and J by 11 bases, with 14 bases of the junction left unmatched. The CDR3 region has the DNA TGCGCCAGCGGGGCGCGCGAGGGGGCTGCGGCTTTCTTT. Translated, it gives CASGAREGAAAFF.

This clone showed up just once. V gene TRBV5-3 combines with J gene TRBJ2-7, with TRBD2 as a possible D gene (6 bases). TRBV5-3 is flagged as an ORF with uncertain function. V was clipped by 3 bases and J by 0 bases, with 13 bases between them. CDR3 size: 15 residues. The CDR3 spells CARSWPGLSSYEQYF. The CDR3 DNA reads as TGTGCCAGAAGCTGGCCGGGACTGAGCTCCTACGAGCAGTACTTC.